The TCR beta chain described here comes from a study of neurological immune-mediated disorders. This clonotype was picked up many times. Its antigen is as yet unknown. Just one base apart from a much larger clone, this may be a read error. Losses at the gene ends were 5 bases for V and 4 bases for J; bases not matched to a gene: 7. CDR3 length: 18 amino acids. CDR1 is SGHTA and CDR2 is FQGNSA in the germline V gene. Time point given: longitudinal time-point 3. Study results and limitations: No expanded-clone CDR3 amino acid sequence recurred across subjects, suggesting private TCR-beta repertoires.

5'RACE employing 10-nucleotide random UMIs yielded the cDNA. TCRdb re-derived calls from the 5' RACE reads in MiXCR, one entry per CDR3 protein. Of around 51,000 distinct CDR3 sequences listed, approximately 11% are singletons. The V gene is TRBV7-2, the J gene TRBJ2-6; 14 bases fit TRBD2. The sample consisted of PBMCs. This receptor was identified in a male donor with HTLV-1-associated myelopathy (HAM/TSP). CDR3 region: CASSRRLAGGGGANVLTF. In DNA, the CDR3 is TGTGCCAGCAGCCGGAGACTAGCGGGGGGGGGAGGGGCCAACGTCCTGACTTTC.